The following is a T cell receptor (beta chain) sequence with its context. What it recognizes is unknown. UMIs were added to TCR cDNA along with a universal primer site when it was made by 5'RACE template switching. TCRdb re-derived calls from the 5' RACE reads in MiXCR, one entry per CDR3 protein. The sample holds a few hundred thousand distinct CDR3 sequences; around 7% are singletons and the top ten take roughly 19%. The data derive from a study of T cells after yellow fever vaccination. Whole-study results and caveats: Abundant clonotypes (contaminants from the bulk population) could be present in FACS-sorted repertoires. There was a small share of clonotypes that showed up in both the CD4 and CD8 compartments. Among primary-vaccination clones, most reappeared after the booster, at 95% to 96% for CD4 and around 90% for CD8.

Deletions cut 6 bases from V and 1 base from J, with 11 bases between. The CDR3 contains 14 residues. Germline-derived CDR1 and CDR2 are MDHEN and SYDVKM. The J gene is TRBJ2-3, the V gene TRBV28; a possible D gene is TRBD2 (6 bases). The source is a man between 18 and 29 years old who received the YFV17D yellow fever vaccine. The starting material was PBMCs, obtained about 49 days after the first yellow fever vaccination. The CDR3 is CASRHPGGTDTQYF. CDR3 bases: TGTGCCAGCAGACACCCGGGGGGCACAGATACGCAGTATTTT.